This TCR beta chain was retrieved from a study of cytomegalovirus exposure and HLA in healthy donors. Study observations and caveats: Presence/absence analyses assumed roughly uniform sequencing depth across donors.

From germline, CDR1 is MNHNS and CDR2 SASEGT. The CDR3 has 15 residues. V trimming: 2 bases; J trimming: 7 bases; junction bases outside the gene matches: 8. This PCR relied on a set of 60 Vbeta primers and 13 Jbeta primers. TCRdb keeps only in-frame clones here, not all; method: immunoSEQ multiplex PCR. In the table there are about 55,000 clones, over 55% of which are singletons. About this clone: What it binds is not known.

Donors sampled were nominally healthy, though unrecorded immune exposures were likely. Sequencing was carried out using PBMCs. The TCR was taken from a man aged 40-49 years in good health and CMV-seropositive. This chain links TRBV6-1 with TRBJ1-2, with TRBD1 matching over 9 bases. The CDR3 DNA reads as TGTGCCAGCAGTGAACACTGGACAGGGGCTGGTGGCTACACCTTC. It specifies CASSEHWTGAGGYTF.